This TCR beta chain originates from a study of memory CD4+ T cells and cytomegalovirus serostatus. TCRdb's table, derived via immunoSEQ multiplex PCR, lists solely in-frame clones and lacks some. The data show over 45,000 clones, roughly 85% seen once. Single viable CD3+CD4+CD8-CD45RO+ cells were sorted as the memory CD4+ T cells. Donors' CMV status reflects serum IgG against pp150, pp28, p38, p52. The J segment lost 5 bases and the V segment lost 5 bases, leaving 6 bases of the junction unmatched. Germline assignment: CDR1 SGHNT and CDR2 YENEEA. This CDR3 is built from 14 residues. The J gene is TRBJ2-1, the V gene TRBV11-3, with TRBD2 identical over 7 bases. The material sequenced was memory CD4+ T cells from blood. The clonotype originates from an adult in good health and CMV-seronegative. Some clones in this sample may be carry-over from other donors' samples. The CDR3 nucleotides are TGTGCCAGCAGCCCTAGCGGAGGGCACAATGAGCAGTTCTTC. This translates into CASSPSGGHNEQFF.